The 22 T cell receptor beta chains below all came from one sample that was sequenced in a study of T cells of healthy individuals. Each CDR3 protein is one row after TCRdb ran MiXCR on the 5' RACE reads. The data hold around 83,000 distinct CDR3 sequences, with roughly 5% observed a single time. These receptors were taken from a female donor in good health.

The CDR3 DNA sequence: TGTGCCAGCAGCCTTGTCACGAGGGAGACCAACTATGGCTACACCTTC. This encodes CASSLVTRETNYGYTF. The chain links TRBV4-2 to TRBJ1-2, with no clear D. The germline V gene has CDR1 LGHNA and CDR2 YNFKEQ. Between the trimmed V and J ends, which lost 4 bases and 2 bases, there was a span of 17 bases. This CDR3 is built from 16 residues.

At least ten counts were recorded for this clonotype. The chain has TRBV2 and TRBJ2-1, with 7 bases aligning to TRBD1. CDR3 size: 14 residues. Germline V gene lookup returns CDR1 SNHLY and CDR2 FYNNEI. The CDR3 protein is CVIRGTVSYNEQFF. As DNA, the CDR3 is TGTGTCATTAGGGGGACAGTATCCTACAATGAGCAGTTCTTC.

This clonotype was detected many times. The chain combines TRBV25-1 with TRBJ2-1; D call uncertain. V dropped 5 bases and J dropped 0 bases, with 11 bases sitting between them. This CDR3 comprises 15 residues. Per the germline V gene, CDR1 is MGHDK and CDR2 is SYGVNS. The CDR3 sequence is CASSPSWSSYNEQFF. The CDR3 nucleotides are TGTGCCAGCAGTCCTAGTTGGAGCTCCTACAATGAGCAGTTCTTC. The variable domain in full, completed from reference TRBV25-1 and TRBJ2-1, reads EADIYQTPRYLVIGTGKKITLECSQTMGHDKMYWYQQDPGMELHLIHYSYGVNSTEKGDLSSESTVSRIRTEHFPLTLESARPSHTSQYLCASSPSWSSYNEQFFGPGTRLTVL.

This clonotype has at least ten counts. The V and J genes are TRBV7-8 and TRBJ1-3; D possibly corresponds to TRBD1 (5 bases). The CDR3 loop spans 15 amino acids. Germline V gene data show CDR1 as SGHVS and CDR2 as FQNEAQ. The V gene lost 5 bases and the J gene lost 0 bases, with 11 bases spanning the gap. The CDR3 region has the DNA TGTGCCAGCAGCCGGGGGTCTTTCTCTGGAAACACCATATATTTT. Its translation is CASSRGSFSGNTIYF.

This clonotype was observed many times. The chain has TRBV11-3 and TRBJ2-1, with 10 bases aligning to TRBD2. CDR1 and CDR2 from the germline V gene are SGHNT and YENEEA. This CDR3 spans 17 amino acids. V lost 5 bases, J lost 7 bases, and 14 bases stayed unmatched. CDR3 bases: TGTGCCAGCAGCAAACTAGCGGGACCGGAGAGTCATAATGAGCAGTTCTTC. Translating it yields CASSKLAGPESHNEQFF.

This clonotype was recorded many times. The chain carries TRBV6-6 and TRBJ1-2; the match to TRBD1 covers 7 bases. V shed 4 bases, J shed 4 bases, and the junction held 6 bases outside the gene matches. The germline V gene encodes CDR1 MNHNY and CDR2 SVGAGI (reference sequence). The CDR3 runs 14 residues. CDR3 in amino acids: CASSFQGEGYGYTF. In DNA, the CDR3 is TGTGCCAGCAGTTTCCAGGGGGAGGGCTATGGCTACACCTTC.

This clonotype was detected a few times. The chain has TRBV6-1 and TRBJ1-1, with D possibly matching TRBD1 (5 bases). CDR3 length: 16 amino acids. Trimming removed 1 base from V and 3 bases from J, with 15 bases in between. Germline lookup yields CDR1 MNHNS and CDR2 SASEGT. The CDR3 protein is CASSEVHRREDTEAFF. CDR3 DNA sequence: TGTGCCAGCAGTGAAGTTCACAGGAGGGAAGACACTGAAGCTTTCTTT.

V usage is TRBV4-3 and J usage is TRBJ1-3, with a weak D call TRBD1 (5 bases). Germline V lookup: CDR1 LGHNA, CDR2 YSLEER. The V and J ends lost 2 bases and 7 bases respectively, with 21 bases between them. The CDR3 is 17 residues long. This CDR3 reads CASSQRYEGPLGNTIYF. The CDR3 DNA follows: TGCGCCAGCAGCCAACGGTACGAGGGACCTCTAGGGAACACCATATATTTT.

This clonotype was picked up a small number of times. The genes are TRBV7-9 and TRBJ1-4; no firm D call. Trimming shortened V by 5 bases and J by 6 bases, and 22 bases separated the two germline ends. This CDR3 is 17 amino acids long. The germline CDR1 and CDR2 sequences are SEHNR and FQNEAQ (reference sequence). CDR3: CASSPLDTYASDEKLFF. CDR3 DNA: TGTGCCAGCAGCCCGCTTGACACGTACGCTTCCGATGAAAAACTGTTTTTT.

This clonotype was counted many times. This chain connects TRBV5-1 to TRBJ2-1, with TRBD2 identical over 9 bases. Germline CDR1 reads SGHRS; CDR2 reads YFSETQ. The CDR3 runs 16 residues. J was trimmed by 8 bases and V by 0 bases; bases with no gene match: 9. CDR3 nucleotides: TGCGCCAGCAGCTTGGTGGGAGCGGGAGGCAACGATGAGCAGTTCTTC. It yields the protein CASSLVGAGGNDEQFF. Full variable domain (rest looked up from reference TRBV5-1 and TRBJ2-1): KAGVTQTPRYLIKTRGQQVTLSCSPISGHRSVSWYQQTPGQGLQFLFEYFSETQRNKGNFPGRFSGRQFSNSRSEMNVSTLELGDSALYLCASSLVGAGGNDEQFFGPGTRLTVL.

There are many counts of this clonotype. V is TRBV29-1 and J is TRBJ1-1, with a possible D match to TRBD1 (5 bases). Germline V gene data show CDR1 as SQVTM and CDR2 as ANQGSEA. CDR3 length equals 13 residues. V was shortened by 7 bases and J by 1 base, with 13 bases between the two germline ends. CDR3 coding DNA: TGCAGCGCCCAGACAGCTAGGAACACTGAAGCTTTCTTT. As protein: CSAQTARNTEAFF. The full variable domain, with the rest looked up from reference TRBV29-1 and TRBJ1-1, is SAVISQKPSRDICQRGTSLTIQCQVDSQVTMMFWYRQQPGQSLTLIATANQGSEATYESGFVIDKFPISRPNLTFSTLTVSNMSPEDSSIYLCSAQTARNTEAFFGQGTRLTVV.

This clonotype showed up many times. The chain combines TRBV20-1 with TRBJ2-1, with 9 bases aligning to TRBD2. Germline trimming cut 6 bases from V and 6 bases from J; bases unmatched to any gene: 9. The CDR3 contains 14 residues. The germline CDR1 and CDR2 sequences are DFQATT and SNEGSKA (reference sequence). This CDR3 is CSASLAGLGNEQFF. DNA of the CDR3: TGCAGTGCCTCCCTAGCGGGACTCGGCAATGAGCAGTTCTTC.

This clonotype appeared many times. CDR3 bases: TGTGCCAGCAGCTTAGGCACAAATCAGCCCCAGCATTTT. This encodes CASSLGTNQPQHF. V usage is TRBV7-6 and J usage is TRBJ1-5; no definite D call. CDR1 and CDR2 from the germline V gene are SGHVS and FNYEAQ. V lost 1 base to trimming and J lost 4 bases, with 5 bases between them. The CDR3 is made up of 13 amino acids.

This clonotype was counted at least ten times. The genes are TRBV7-2 and TRBJ2-3, with TRBD1 as a possible D gene (7 bases). Germline CDR1 reads SGHTA; CDR2 reads FQGNSA. The CDR3 is 16 amino acids. The V end was cut by 1 base, the J end by 6 bases, with 17 bases between. In DNA form, the CDR3 reads TGTGCCAGCAGCTTAGATAGGGCGACAGGGACTGATACGCAGTATTTT. It yields the protein CASSLDRATGTDTQYF.

This clonotype has just a few counts. The CDR3 coding sequence is TGCGCCAGCAGCCAAGAGACAGGGGGAAACATTCAGTACTTC. This gives the protein CASSQETGGNIQYF. The chain joins TRBV4-1 to TRBJ2-4; the match to TRBD1 covers 9 bases. The V gene end was trimmed by 0 bases and the J gene end by 6 bases; junction bases not matched to a gene: 0. Germline V gene lookup returns CDR1 MGHRA and CDR2 YSYEKL. This CDR3 region has 14 residues.

This clonotype was seen repeatedly, ten times or more. V gene TRBV20-1 combines with J gene TRBJ1-1; no definite D call. This CDR3 has 14 residues. CDR1 DFQATT and CDR2 SNEGSKA come from the germline V gene (reference sequence). V gave up 3 bases and J gave up 2 bases, with 13 bases separating them. CDR3: CSASPQRLNTEAFF. As DNA, the CDR3 is TGCAGTGCTAGTCCACAGCGACTCAACACTGAAGCTTTCTTT.

The V call is TRBV5-1, the J call TRBJ1-1; the D is unclear. This CDR3 comprises 14 residues. Germline assignment: CDR1 SGHRS and CDR2 YFSETQ. V shed 3 bases and J shed 3 bases, with 12 bases lying between them. The CDR3 region is CASSSSDRYTEAFF. The CDR3 nucleotides are TGCGCCAGCAGCTCCTCCGATAGATACACTGAAGCTTTCTTT.

This clonotype was seen more than once but under ten times. The V gene is TRBV3-1, the J gene TRBJ1-3, with TRBD1 as a possible D gene (5 bases). Between the trimmed V and J ends, which lost 3 bases and 0 bases, there was a span of 15 bases. The CDR3 consists of 17 residues. Per germline, CDR1 LGHDT and CDR2 YNNKEL (reference sequence). The CDR3 nucleotides read TGTGCCAGCAGCCATAAAAGGGGATTTAGCTCTGGAAACACCATATATTTT. Translating it yields CASSHKRGFSSGNTIYF.

The table lists this clonotype with many counts. This chain uses TRBV20-1 with TRBJ1-2, with 9 bases identical to TRBD1. The ends lost 0 bases at V and 5 bases at J; junction bases unmatched: 4. The CDR3 is 14 amino acids. In germline, CDR1 is DFQATT, CDR2 SNEGSKA (reference sequence). The CDR3 spells CSARDRTGEYGYTF. The DNA of the CDR3 is TGCAGTGCTAGAGATAGGACAGGGGAGTATGGCTACACCTTC.

The chain uses TRBV7-9 and TRBJ2-2; a weak D match, TRBD1 (6 bases). V lost 4 bases and J lost 8, with 8 bases in between. CDR3 size: 12 residues. Germline CDR1 reads SEHNR; CDR2 reads FQNEAQ (reference sequence). The CDR3 DNA sequence: TGTGCCAGCAGCTGGACAGTTGGGGAGCTGTTTTTT. Its protein is CASSWTVGELFF.

This clonotype has a handful of counts. V usage is TRBV4-2 and J usage is TRBJ2-1; no clear D. The CDR3 spans 12 residues. With 4 bases removed from V and 8 bases from J, the gap between germline ends came to 9 bases. Germline V CDR1 and CDR2: LGHNA, YNFKEQ. The chain's CDR3 is CASSPLVDEQFF. The DNA of the CDR3 is TGTGCCAGCAGCCCCCTCGTAGATGAGCAGTTCTTC.

This clonotype was seen ten or more times. The chain has TRBV6-6 and TRBJ2-7, with no clear D. CDR3 length: 14 amino acids. Germline lookup yields CDR1 MNHNY and CDR2 SVGAGI (reference sequence). Trimming pared 7 bases from V and 5 bases from J, leaving 18 bases between. The CDR3 loop is CASTPVGSWDEQYF. The CDR3 region has the DNA TGTGCCAGCACTCCAGTCGGGTCGTGGGACGAGCAGTACTTC.